This is a list of T cell receptor beta chains from one sample in a study of T cell responses to AZD1222 COVID-19 vaccine. Clones were sequenced by immunoSEQ multiplex PCR, and TCRdb holds only the in-frame ones, with some missing. This sample has fewer than 110,000 clones, with about 86% found just once. Material: peripheral blood, obtained on day 0 of AZD1222 vaccination. These receptors all stem from an adult in good health. Both conserved end residues are trimmed from each CDR3. A D gene is named only where the DNA matches it firmly. Some rows mark clone size as missing; the rest say once, few, many or name a class of expanded clone.

>11|.|.|TRBJ1-2|TRBV7-2
ASSPAGFSGYT
>16|TRBD2|.|TRBJ2-1|TRBV5-1
ASSWGLAGGLGFDEQF
>11|TRBD2|.|TRBJ2-7|TRBV3-1/TRBV3-2
ASSRTSEHEQY
>14|.|.|TRBJ1-4|TRBV3-1/TRBV3-2
ASSQGGWGTNEKLF
>11|.|.|TRBJ1-1|TRBV6-5
ASLTTKNTEAF
>11|TRBD1|.|TRBJ1-2|TRBV30
AWVDRANYGYT
>13|.|.|TRBJ1-6|TRBV4-2
ASSPEGGADSPLH
>11|.|.|TRBJ2-3|TRBV27
ASSWVNTDTQY
>9|.|.|TRBJ1-2|TRBV7-6
ASSRTEGLT
>10|.|.|TRBJ1-1|TRBV6-2/TRBV6-3
ASSYMNTEAF
>10|.|once|TRBJ1-1|TRBV27
ASGGGGTEAF
>15|TRBD1|.|TRBJ1-1|TRBV5-6
ASREIDRGHGDTEAF
>11|.|.|TRBJ1-1|TRBV29-1
SVAGQLNTEAF
>13|.|.|TRBJ1-5|TRBV2
ASSLAQRSNQPQH
>11|.|.|TRBJ1-2|TRBV28
ASSFPLKYGYT
>11|.|.|TRBJ1-2|TRBV2
ASRTFGGYGYT
>12|TRBD1|.|TRBJ1-2|TRBV9
ASSVGQGNYGYT
>13|.|.|TRBJ2-3|TRBV29-1
SVEYGVRGTDTQY
>13|TRBD2|.|TRBJ2-1|TRBV7-8
ASSLGLAVPNEQF
>16|TRBD2|.|TRBJ2-1|TRBV10-2
ASSESELAGVNWNEQF
>14|.|.|TRBJ2-3|TRBV12-1
ASSFGLAGGSDTQY
>14|.|.|TRBJ1-3|TRBV5-1
ASSPTPGRSGNTIY
>13|TRBD1|.|TRBJ2-1|TRBV4-3
ASSPSWQGAGEQF
>10|TRBD1|.|TRBJ2-7|TRBV29-1
SVQGQYYEQY
>19|TRBD2|.|TRBJ2-2|TRBV12-5
ASGDGGNVPWAGENTGELF
>10|.|.|TRBJ2-3|TRBV5-4
ASSLLTDTQY
>11|.|.|TRBJ1-4|TRBV5-1
ASSLDSNEKLF
>10|.|.|TRBJ2-1|TRBV6-5
ASSYSESEQF
>13|.|.|TRBJ1-4|TRBV27
ASSYYAASNEKLF
>12|.|.|TRBJ2-7|TRBV7-9
ASSHVADTYEQY
>14|.|.|TRBJ1-5|TRBV28
ASSFMGFGGNQPQH
>16|TRBD1|.|TRBJ1-5|TRBV28
ASSHVGRGISGNQPQH